The 20 T cell receptor beta chains listed next were all sequenced from one sample in a study of post-analysis software for immune sequencing data. The TCR beta cDNA libraries contained unique molecular identifiers. TCRdb independently ran MiXCR on the PCR reads; one entry per CDR3 protein. The repertoire holds hundreds of thousands of distinct CDR3 sequences, with approximately 39% as singletons. Antigen specificity for these receptors is unknown. Notes on the study in general: Roughly five TRBV segments, including TRBV5-6, TRBV5-1 and TRBV20-1, were more frequent in patients than controls.

Material: blood. These receptor sequences come from a girl aged 2-10 years with multiple sclerosis.

The V and J genes are TRBV3-1 and TRBJ1-2; 9 bases align to TRBD1. The CDR3 sequence is 14 residues long. Germline CDR1 reads LGHDT; CDR2 reads YNNKEL (reference sequence). V dropped 4 bases and J dropped 8; count of bases not matched to a gene: 8. The CDR3 is CASSPGTGNWGYTF. The CDR3 DNA follows: TGTGCCAGCAGCCCCGGGACAGGGAACTGGGGCTACACCTTC.

The rearrangement uses TRBV6-2 or TRBV6-3 and TRBJ1-4; no reliable D call. CDR1 and CDR2 from the germline V gene are MNHEY and SVGEGT. The CDR3 length is 14 residues. The V end was cut by 0 bases, the J end by 5 bases, with 7 bases between. Written as DNA, the CDR3 is TGTGCCAGCAGTTACTCCGGGAGAAATGAAAAACTGTTTTTT. It yields the protein CASSYSGRNEKLFF.

This rearrangement joins TRBV5-1 to TRBJ2-5; 7 nucleotides align to TRBD2. The J call is uncertain, as TRBJ2-7 better fits the DNA end. Germline V gene sequence: CDR1 SGHRS, CDR2 YFSETQ. The CDR3 contains 15 residues. For the CDR3, the DNA is TGCGCCAGCAGCTTGGAAGTGGCGGGGGAACACGAGCAGTACTTC. Amino acids: CASSLEVAGEHEQYF.

In this sample, this clonotype turned up once. The chain recombines TRBV10-2 with TRBJ1-6; D remains unclear. Germline lookup yields CDR1 WSHSY and CDR2 SAAADI. V lost 2 bases and J 1 base, leaving 6 bases between the germline ends. The CDR3 runs to 15 residues. The CDR3: CASSERESYNSPLHF. The CDR3, as DNA: TGCGCCAGCAGTGAGAGAGAATCCTATAATTCACCCCTCCACTTT.

The genes are TRBV5-5 and TRBJ1-4; D call uncertain. The CDR3 is made up of 19 amino acids. CDR1 SGHKS and CDR2 YYEKEE come from the germline V gene (reference sequence). The ends were cut back, 2 bases at V and 4 bases at J, with 24 bases in the middle. DNA of the CDR3: TGTGCCAGCAGCTTCTTTGGTTCGCTCGGTCGTGCCAATAATGAAAAACTGTTTTTT. Its protein product is CASSFFGSLGRANNEKLFF.

V is TRBV9 and J is TRBJ1-2; no clear D gene. CDR1 and CDR2 (germline): SGDLS, YYNGEE. Trimming took off 3 bases at V and 2 bases at J, with 11 bases between the two ends. The CDR3 loop spans 14 amino acids. This CDR3 reads CASSAPAFNYGYTF. The CDR3, as DNA: TGTGCCAGCAGCGCCCCGGCCTTCAACTATGGCTACACCTTC.

This clonotype occurred a few times. One junction end disagrees with the germline gene, perhaps due to a read error. The chain has TRBV29-1 and TRBJ1-2; 8 nucleotides align to TRBD1. CDR1 is SQVTM and CDR2 is ANQGSEA in the germline V gene. The CDR3 runs to 14 residues. The CDR3 sequence is CSVEADRARYGYTF. The CDR3 region has the DNA TGCAGCGTCGAAGCGGACAGGGCTCGCTATGGCTACACCTTC.

In its sample, this clonotype was seen a few times. The J gene is TRBJ2-4, the V gene TRBV28, with D perhaps TRBD1 (5 bases). The V gene lost 6 bases and the J gene lost 0 bases, with 15 bases spanning the gap. CDR1 MDHEN and CDR2 SYDVKM come from the germline V gene. CDR3 length: 16 amino acids. CDR3 sequence reads: CASRRGDSLAKNIQYF. CDR3 DNA: TGTGCCAGCAGGCGAGGAGACAGCCTAGCCAAAAACATTCAGTACTTC.

The genes are TRBV10-3 and TRBJ2-3; maybe TRBD1 (6 bases). This CDR3 has 11 residues. Trimming cost V 10 bases and J 1 base, with 6 bases left between them. The V gene's germline CDR1 is ENHRY and CDR2 SYGVKD. CDR3 amino acids: CATGGTDTQYF. CDR3 DNA sequence: TGTGCCACAGGGGGCACAGATACGCAGTATTTT.

This clonotype was counted only a few times. The V call is TRBV5-1, the J call TRBJ1-2; TRBD1 might be the D (5 bases). The germline V gene has CDR1 SGHRS and CDR2 YFSETQ. Trimming took off 2 bases at V and 7 bases at J, with 21 bases between the two ends. CDR3 length: 16 residues. CDR3 in amino acids: CASSFGTPRGSTGYTF. Here the CDR3 DNA reads TGCGCCAGCAGCTTCGGGACGCCGAGAGGGTCTACTGGCTACACCTTC.

This rearrangement joins TRBV29-1 to TRBJ2-5; D unresolved. The CDR3 runs 11 residues. V lost 1 base to trimming and J lost 13 bases, with 13 bases between them. The V gene's germline CDR1 is SQVTM and CDR2 ANQGSEA. The CDR3 DNA follows: TGCAGCGTTGAAGCTGTTGGTATTAGGTACTTC. Translating it yields CSVEAVGIRYF.

The V gene is TRBV20-1, the J gene TRBJ1-4; TRBD1 aligns across 10 bases. This CDR3 is 15 amino acids long. CDR1 is DFQATT, CDR2 SNEGSKA, per germline (reference sequence). After removal of 4 bases from V and 0 bases from J, the junction contained 2 bases not matched to a gene. The CDR3 loop is CSATGTGATNEKLFF. CDR3 DNA sequence: TGCAGTGCTACCGGGACAGGGGCAACTAATGAAAAACTGTTTTTT.

In its sample, this clonotype was seen a few times. The gene calls are TRBV6-5 and TRBJ1-2; 7 nucleotides align to TRBD1. The CDR3 has 13 residues. V gave up 2 bases and J gave up 6 bases; unmatched junction bases: 3. The germline V gene has CDR1 MNHEY and CDR2 SVGAGI. CDR3 DNA: TGTGCCAGCAGTTACGGGCAGGGGGATGGCTACACCTTC. Its translation: CASSYGQGDGYTF.

This clonotype was counted a few times. The chain recombines TRBV12-3 or TRBV12-4 with TRBJ1-2; D possibly corresponds to TRBD1 (5 bases). This CDR3 has 12 amino acids. V was cut by 5 bases and J by 5 bases, with 9 bases left in between. The CDR3 DNA sequence: TGTGCCAGCAGTGAGAGACAGTATGGCTACACCTTC. Encoded protein: CASSERQYGYTF.

The chain combines TRBV4-1 with TRBJ1-2; D ambiguous. The CDR3 has 15 amino acids. Germline V CDR1 and CDR2: MGHRA, YSYEKL. Trimming removed 0 bases from V and 5 bases from J, with 13 bases in between. The CDR3 reads CASSQEGSLAYGYTF. In nucleotides, the CDR3 is TGCGCCAGCAGCCAAGAGGGGAGCCTTGCTTATGGCTACACCTTC.

There are a few counts of this clonotype. This chain links TRBV29-1 with TRBJ2-3; D gene uncertain. Germline V gives CDR1 SQVTM, CDR2 ANQGSEA. There are 16 residues in the CDR3. V lost 2 bases, J lost 2 bases, and 17 bases lay in between. This chain's CDR3 is CSVENFDITNTDTQYF. CDR3 DNA sequence: TGCAGCGTTGAAAATTTTGACATCACCAACACAGATACGCAGTATTTT.

This clonotype came up a few times. CDR3 residues: CASSTSGIQETQYF. The DNA of the CDR3 is TGTGCCAGCAGCACTAGCGGAATCCAAGAGACCCAGTACTTC. The chain joins TRBV28 to TRBJ2-5; TRBD2 aligns across 8 bases. The CDR3 has 14 residues. Losses at the gene ends were 6 bases for V and 1 base for J; bases not matched to a gene: 4. Germline V CDR1 and CDR2: MDHEN, SYDVKM.

The chain is built from TRBV6-2 or TRBV6-3 and TRBJ2-1, with 7 bases fitting TRBD2. Germline V CDR1 and CDR2: MNHEY, SVGEGT. The J segment lost 5 bases and the V segment lost 2 bases, leaving 3 bases of the junction unmatched. CDR3 size: 14 residues. The CDR3 DNA reads TGTGCCAGCAGTTACCCCCGGGGGGACAATGAGCAGTTCTTC. This encodes CASSYPRGDNEQFF.

The chain combines TRBV6-2 or TRBV6-3 with TRBJ2-1, with D perhaps matching TRBD2 (9 bases). The V and J ends lost 6 bases and 2 bases respectively, with 17 bases between them. Germline CDR1 is MNHEY and CDR2 is SVGEGT. The CDR3 contains 16 residues. Here the CDR3 DNA reads TGTGCCAGCAGCCCAGGGGGCGGGAGGGCCTACAATGAGCAGTTCTTC. Translated: CASSPGGGRAYNEQFF.

The chain combines TRBV6-5 with TRBJ2-1; 10 bases fit TRBD2. From germline, CDR1 is MNHEY and CDR2 SVGAGI. The ends lost 0 bases at V and 1 base at J; junction bases unmatched: 6. CDR3 length equals 18 residues. The CDR3 spells CASSYSAGGPQSYNEQFF. For the CDR3, the DNA is TGTGCCAGCAGTTACTCAGCGGGGGGGCCCCAATCCTACAATGAGCAGTTCTTC.